The 5 T cell receptor beta chains presented below share a single source sample, sequenced in a study of blood T cell repertoires in COVID-19. The protocol was immunoSEQ multiplex PCR, while the TCRdb copy is restricted to in-frame clones and leaves out a portion. The sample yields 50,000 to 75,000 clones, roughly 80% seen once. Material: peripheral blood. Source of these receptors: a man older than 75 with active or convalescent COVID-19.

CDR3 in DNA: TGTGCCAGCAGCCAAGGACTAGCGGGAGGGCGGAGAAATGAGCAGTTCTTC. It specifies CASSQGLAGGRRNEQFF. The chain links TRBV3-1 (or the pseudogene TRBV3-2) to TRBJ2-1, with 14 positions matching TRBD2. Trimming cost V 1 base and J 7 bases; bases outside gene matches: 6. The CDR3 has 17 amino acids. From germline, CDR1 is LGHDT and CDR2 YNNKEL (reference sequence).

The chain joins TRBV6-5 to TRBJ2-5; TRBD1 matches 9 bases. Germline V gene data show CDR1 as MNHEY and CDR2 as SVGAGI. V lost 2 bases to trimming and J lost 9 bases; unmatched junction nucleotides: 13. The CDR3 spans 16 residues. Here the CDR3 reads CASSYDAGQGPSSQYF. CDR3 nucleotide sequence: TGTGCCAGCAGTTACGATGCGGGACAGGGACCTTCGTCCCAGTACTTC.

This clone is a singleton in its sample. The V gene is TRBV29-1, the J gene TRBJ2-1, with D possibly being TRBD1 (5 bases). This CDR3 is built from 12 residues. V lost 5 bases, J lost 4 bases, and 9 bases lay in between. Germline V gives CDR1 SQVTM, CDR2 ANQGSEA. Here the CDR3 reads CSVLQGYNEQFF. CDR3 nucleotides: TGCAGCGTTTTGCAGGGATACAATGAGCAGTTCTTC.

This chain links TRBV25-1 with TRBJ2-2; 9 nucleotides match TRBD2. In germline, CDR1 is MGHDK, CDR2 SYGVNS. The length of the CDR3 is 16 residues. J lost 4 bases, V lost 3 bases, and 6 bases had no gene match. The CDR3 nucleotides are TGTGCCAGCAGTGATGTAGCGGGAGCCCGCACCGGGGAGCTGTTTTTT. It encodes CASSDVAGARTGELFF. Full variable domain (rest looked up from reference TRBV25-1 and TRBJ2-2): EADIYQTPRYLVIGTGKKITLECSQTMGHDKMYWYQQDPGMELHLIHYSYGVNSTEKGDLSSESTVSRIRTEHFPLTLESARPSHTSQYLCASSDVAGARTGELFFGEGSRLTVL.

This chain links TRBV18 with TRBJ2-7; the match to TRBD1 covers 9 bases. The germline CDR1 and CDR2 sequences are KGHSH and LQKENI. V was pared by 3 bases and J by 3 bases, with 3 bases of the junction left unmatched. This CDR3 spans 14 amino acids. DNA for the CDR3: TGTGCCAGCTCACCGGTGACAGGGGGCTACGAGCAGTACTTC. Translated: CASSPVTGGYEQYF.